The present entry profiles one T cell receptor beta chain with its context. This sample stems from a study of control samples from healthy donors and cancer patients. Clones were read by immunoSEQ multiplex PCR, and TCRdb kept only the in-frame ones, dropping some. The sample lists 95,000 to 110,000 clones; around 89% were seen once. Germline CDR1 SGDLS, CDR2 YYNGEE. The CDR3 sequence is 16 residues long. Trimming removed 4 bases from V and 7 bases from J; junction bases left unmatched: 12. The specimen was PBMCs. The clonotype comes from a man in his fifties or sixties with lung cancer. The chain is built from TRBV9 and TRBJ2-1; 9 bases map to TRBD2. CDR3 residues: CASSPTGLAGKNEQFF. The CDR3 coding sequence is TGTGCCAGCAGCCCGACCGGGCTAGCGGGGAAGAATGAGCAGTTCTTC.